The 6 T cell receptor beta chains given below trace back to one sample, sequenced in a study of glioma-infiltrating T cells. TCR alpha and beta CDR3 regions were amplified from RNA using iRepertoire nested multiplex PCR. Each CDR3 protein gets one entry after TCRdb re-called the multiplex PCR reads with MiXCR. The sample lists about 200,000 distinct CDR3 sequences; approximately 30% were seen once. The sample was glioma tissue, nonneoplastic brain tissue, or PBMCs (not recorded which). These receptors were obtained from a human donor with low-grade glioma or glioblastoma, undergoing nonglioma brain surgery, or in good health (not recorded which).

The sample holds many counts of this clonotype. The chain recombines TRBV6-1 with TRBJ1-5; 11 bases fit TRBD1. This CDR3 is 19 amino acids long. Trimming removed 7 bases from V and 0 bases from J; junction bases left unmatched: 14. The V gene's germline CDR1 is MNHNS and CDR2 SASEGT. DNA of the CDR3: TGTGCCAGCATCCAACGGGACAGGGGGACAAGGCATAGCAATCAGCCCCAGCATTTT. This encodes CASIQRDRGTRHSNQPQHF.

There are many counts of this clonotype. The chain carries TRBV19 and TRBJ1-5; 8 bases match TRBD1. The CDR3 runs to 15 residues. The J segment lost 1 base and the V segment lost 7 bases, leaving 6 bases of the junction unmatched. The germline CDR1 and CDR2 sequences are LNHDA and SQIVND (reference sequence). CDR3 in amino acids: CASTWGQVSNQPQHF. CDR3 coding DNA: TGTGCCAGTACCTGGGGACAGGTGAGCAATCAGCCCCAGCATTTT.

The chain combines TRBV4-1 with TRBJ2-5; D is perhaps TRBD2 (5 bases). Trimming cost V 4 bases and J 0 bases, with 9 bases left between them. Per germline, CDR1 MGHRA and CDR2 YSYEKL. The CDR3 length is 14 residues. CDR3 DNA: TGCGCCAGCAGCCGACTACAGAACCAAGAGACCCAGTACTTC. Its translation is CASSRLQNQETQYF.

The chain combines TRBV29-1 with TRBJ1-4; 9 nucleotides line up with TRBD1. J lost 3 bases, V lost 7 bases, and 6 bases had no gene match. The length of the CDR3 is 14 residues. The V gene's germline CDR1 is SQVTM and CDR2 ANQGSEA. CDR3 sequence: CSAGTGLANEKLFF. The CDR3 DNA follows: TGCAGCGCTGGGACAGGGTTGGCTAATGAAAAACTGTTTTTT.

The chain is built from TRBV9 and TRBJ2-2; D gene ambiguous. Germline-derived CDR1 and CDR2 are SGDLS and YYNGEE. Deletions cut 0 bases from V and 0 bases from J, with 9 bases between. The CDR3 consists of 16 residues. CDR3: CASSVGASPNTGELFF. The CDR3 DNA reads as TGTGCCAGCAGCGTAGGGGCGTCGCCGAACACCGGGGAGCTGTTTTTT.

The rearrangement links TRBV9 to TRBJ2-1; 10 bases are a match to TRBD2. The trim removed 1 base at V and 8 bases at J, leaving 12 bases unmatched. CDR3 size: 17 residues. Per the germline V gene, CDR1 is SGDLS and CDR2 is YYNGEE. Here the CDR3 DNA reads TGTGCCAGCAGCGTATCCCCGACTAGCGGGTACGTCTATGAGCAGTTCTTC. It encodes CASSVSPTSGYVYEQFF.